The 3 T cell receptor beta chains below come from one sample, sequenced in a study of T cells after yellow fever vaccination. TCRdb ran MiXCR on the 5' RACE reads and lists one entry per CDR3 protein. Of some 500,000 distinct CDR3 sequences listed, about 13% are singletons. The specimen was PBMCs, collected on the day of the yellow fever booster vaccination. The receptors were gathered from a man aged 25-45 years who received the YFV17D yellow fever vaccine.

The V gene is TRBV12-3 or TRBV12-4, the J gene TRBJ2-1; TRBD1 might be the D (8 bases). The CDR3 totals 12 residues. The V end lost 6 bases, the J end lost 15 bases, and 18 bases lay between the germline ends. DNA for the CDR3: TGTGCCAGCAGGACCACAGGGGGGGCGCCGTTCTTC. Encoded protein: CASRTTGGAPFF.

DNA for the CDR3: TGTGCCAGCAGCCACGAGGGCCGTGAAGAGACCCAGTACTTC. This codes for CASSHEGREETQYF. J is TRBJ2-5 and V is TRBV28; a weak D match, TRBD2 (5 bases). CDR3 size: 14 residues. Looked up from germline, CDR1 is MDHEN and CDR2 is SYDVKM. Trimming stripped 6 bases from V and 3 bases from J, with 14 bases between.

This clonotype was observed a handful of times. V gene TRBV29-1 combines with J gene TRBJ2-1; 9 nucleotides match TRBD2. The CDR3 length is 15 residues. V dropped 4 bases and J dropped 1; count of bases not matched to a gene: 5. Per the germline V gene, CDR1 is SQVTM and CDR2 is ANQGSEA. CDR3 sequence reads: CSVAPGLASYNEQFF. CDR3 bases: TGCAGCGTTGCCCCGGGACTAGCATCCTACAATGAGCAGTTCTTC.